These 21 T cell receptor beta chains originate from one sample sequenced in a study of control samples from healthy donors and cancer patients. Profiling relied on immunoSEQ multiplex PCR, and the TCRdb table lists in-frame clones only, not all of them. In the table there are approximately 82,000 clones, approximately 94% of which are singletons. Sequenced material: PBMCs. The receptor set was obtained from a woman aged 40 to 50 with lung cancer.

The V and J genes are TRBV5-1 and TRBJ2-3; D is unresolved. There are 14 residues in the CDR3. Germline CDR1 and CDR2: SGHRS and YFSETQ. V was pared by 0 bases and J by 5 bases, with 10 bases between. CDR3 sequence: CASSLDIPGDTQYF. The CDR3 DNA follows: TGCGCCAGCAGCTTGGACATTCCCGGAGATACGCAGTATTTT.

The V and J genes are TRBV7-9 and TRBJ1-4; D might be TRBD1 (5 bases). This CDR3 spans 14 amino acids. The ends were cut back, 5 bases at V and 5 bases at J, with 12 bases in the middle. Germline CDR1 and CDR2: SEHNR and FQNEAQ (reference sequence). Written as DNA, the CDR3 is TGTGCCAGCAGCCCAGGGACTGGAAATGAAAAACTGTTTTTT. Protein product: CASSPGTGNEKLFF. Supplemented by reference TRBV7-9 and TRBJ1-4, the full variable domain reads DTGVSQNPRHKITKRGQNVTFRCDPISEHNRLYWYRQTLGQGPEFLTYFQNEAQLEKSRLLSDRFSAERPKGSFSTLEIQRTEQGDSAMYLCASSPGTGNEKLFFGSGTQLSVL.

J is TRBJ2-5 and V is TRBV11-2; D ambiguous. The CDR3 totals 15 residues. CDR1 and CDR2 from the germline V gene are SGHAT and FQNNGV. Trimming stripped 0 bases from V and 2 bases from J, with 10 bases between. This chain's CDR3 is CASSLDQVVQETQYF. For the CDR3, the DNA is TGTGCCAGCAGCTTAGATCAGGTAGTTCAAGAGACCCAGTACTTC.

The rearrangement joins TRBV18 to TRBJ2-7; TRBD1 agrees at 9 bases. The CDR3 extends over 13 amino acids. J gave up 6 bases and V 2 bases, and 2 bases lay outside the gene matches. Germline assignment: CDR1 KGHSH and CDR2 LQKENI. CDR3 loop: CASSPDRGIEQYF. CDR3 DNA sequence: TGTGCCAGCTCACCAGACAGGGGGATCGAGCAGTACTTC.

V gene TRBV25-1 combines with J gene TRBJ1-2, with D possibly being TRBD1 (6 bases). The ends were cut back, 4 bases at V and 4 bases at J, with 16 bases in the middle. This CDR3 has 15 amino acids. Per the germline V gene, CDR1 is MGHDK and CDR2 is SYGVNS. Written as DNA, the CDR3 is TGTGCCAGCAGTGCGACCGGACAGCTCAGCTATGGCTACACCTTC. This codes for CASSATGQLSYGYTF.

This clone was found once. This chain uses TRBV19 with TRBJ1-5; 7 bases map to TRBD1. Per germline, CDR1 LNHDA and CDR2 SQIVND (reference sequence). CDR3 length: 16 amino acids. V trimming: 5 bases; J trimming: 4 bases; junction bases outside the gene matches: 11. The CDR3 coding sequence is TGTGCCAGTAGTCTAACGACAGGGAAGGTTAATCAGCCCCAGCATTTT. This sequence encodes CASSLTTGKVNQPQHF.

The rearrangement joins TRBV7-6 to TRBJ1-2; TRBD1 might be the D (5 bases). Between the trimmed V and J ends, which lost 5 bases and 7 bases, there was a span of 8 bases. This CDR3 spans 11 amino acids. In germline, CDR1 is SGHVS, CDR2 FNYEAQ. The CDR3 DNA is TGTGCCAGCAGCCAAGGGGCTGGCTACACCTTC. This sequence encodes CASSQGAGYTF. The whole variable domain, filled in from reference TRBV7-6 and TRBJ1-2, reads GAGVSQSPRYKVTKRGQDVALRCDPISGHVSLYWYRQALGQGPEFLTYFNYEAQQDKSGLPNDRFSAERPEGSISTLTIQRTEQRDSAMYRCASSQGAGYTFGSGTRLTVV.

This chain connects TRBV3-1 (or the pseudogene TRBV3-2) to TRBJ2-1; TRBD2 matches at 12 bases. The germline V gene has CDR1 LGHDT and CDR2 YNNKEL (reference sequence). This CDR3 comprises 22 residues. V lost 0 bases to trimming and J lost 7 bases; unmatched junction nucleotides: 22. The CDR3 loop is CASSQDLTSGGVTNPPWNEQFF. The CDR3 bases are TGTGCCAGCAGCCAAGATCTGACTAGCGGGGGCGTTACCAACCCGCCGTGGAATGAGCAGTTCTTC.

CDR3 nucleotide sequence: TGTGCCTGGAGTGTCGGCCAGACGAGCTCTGGAAACACCATATATTTT. Amino acid sequence: CAWSVGQTSSGNTIYF. The J gene is TRBJ1-3, the V gene TRBV30; D remains ambiguous. Trimming pared 0 bases from V and 0 bases from J, leaving 12 bases between. Looked up from germline, CDR1 is GTSNPN and CDR2 is SVGIG (reference sequence). The CDR3 runs to 16 residues.

This chain uses TRBV27 with TRBJ2-3, with D perhaps TRBD1 (6 bases). Germline V lookup: CDR1 MNHEY, CDR2 SMNVEV (reference sequence). The CDR3 runs 17 residues. Trimming took off 3 bases at V and 7 bases at J, with 23 bases between the two ends. The CDR3 region is CASSFRMLGALNNTQYF. For the CDR3, the DNA is TGTGCCAGCAGTTTTAGGATGCTGGGGGCTCTAAATAATACGCAGTATTTT.

This clone has just one count. The V gene is TRBV5-4, the J gene TRBJ2-7; TRBD2 matches at 7 bases. This CDR3 spans 15 amino acids. With V trimmed by 1 base and J by 3 bases, 7 bases remained unmatched. Germline CDR1 is SGHNT and CDR2 is YYREEE (reference sequence). DNA of the CDR3: TGTGCCAGCAGCTTGTTAGGCGGGGGAGGCTACGAGCAGTACTTC. It codes for CASSLLGGGGYEQYF.

This clone showed up just once. V is TRBV9 and J is TRBJ2-5; TRBD1 matches at 8 bases. The germline V gene has CDR1 SGDLS and CDR2 YYNGEE. Germline trimming cut 4 bases from V and 9 bases from J; bases unmatched to any gene: 14. The CDR3 is 15 residues long. The CDR3 DNA reads as TGTGCCAGCAGCTTCCGGGACAGGTGGCTGGGGTCCCAGTACTTC. Protein: CASSFRDRWLGSQYF.

This rearrangement joins TRBV2 to TRBJ2-3; 12 bases map to TRBD2. The V and J ends lost 6 bases and 2 bases, in that order; junction bases with no gene match: 6. The germline V gene encodes CDR1 SNHLY and CDR2 FYNNEI. The length of the CDR3 is 16 residues. Written as DNA, the CDR3 is TGTGCCAGCAGGACCGGACTAGCGGGGTACACAGATACGCAGTATTTT. It encodes CASRTGLAGYTDTQYF.

The chain carries TRBV27 and TRBJ1-1; D remains unclear. CDR3 size: 10 residues. V was clipped by 3 bases and J by 6 bases, with 2 bases between them. Germline V gene lookup returns CDR1 MNHEY and CDR2 SMNVEV (reference sequence). CDR3 bases: TGTGCCAGCAGTTTTCCTGAAGCTTTCTTT. Its translation: CASSFPEAFF.

This clone was observed a single time. The rearrangement joins TRBV5-4 to TRBJ1-1; D uncertain. The germline V gene encodes CDR1 SGHNT and CDR2 YYREEE (reference sequence). CDR3 length equals 12 residues. V was shortened by 0 bases and J by 4 bases, with 4 bases between the two germline ends. CDR3 amino acids: CASSLGITEAFF. CDR3 DNA: TGTGCCAGCAGCTTGGGTATCACTGAAGCTTTCTTT.

The chain joins TRBV3-1 (or the pseudogene TRBV3-2) to TRBJ2-7, with 8 bases fitting TRBD1. The V gene end was trimmed by 0 bases and the J gene end by 7 bases; junction bases not matched to a gene: 8. The germline gives CDR1 LGHDT, CDR2 YNNKEL (reference sequence). The CDR3 extends over 15 amino acids. The CDR3, as DNA: TGTGCCAGCAGCCAAGAGAGGACAGGGTGGTGGGAGCAGTACTTC. Protein product: CASSQERTGWWEQYF.

This clone was recorded only once. The chain carries TRBV5-4 and TRBJ1-1; D possibly corresponds to TRBD1 (5 bases). The germline V gene encodes CDR1 SGHNT and CDR2 YYREEE (reference sequence). This CDR3 contains 14 residues. V lost 0 bases, J lost 1 base, and 7 bases lay in between. The CDR3 sequence is CASSLAGANTEAFF. The CDR3 nucleotides read TGTGCCAGCAGCTTGGCCGGGGCGAACACTGAAGCTTTCTTT.

The CDR3: CASSAGRSGGYTF. Written as DNA, the CDR3 is TGTGCCAGCAGCGCCGGGCGGTCAGGCGGCTACACCTTC. The rearrangement uses TRBV9 and TRBJ1-2; D is uncertain. The CDR3 runs to 13 residues. Trimming stripped 3 bases from V and 8 bases from J, with 14 bases between. From germline, CDR1 is SGDLS and CDR2 YYNGEE.

The rearrangement links TRBV5-4 to TRBJ2-1; the D is unclear. CDR3 length: 14 amino acids. CDR1 and CDR2 (germline): SGHNT, YYREEE (reference sequence). Deletions cut 3 bases from V and 0 bases from J, with 7 bases between. The CDR3 loop is CASSSSSSYNEQFF. The DNA of the CDR3 is TGTGCCAGCAGCTCCTCTAGCTCCTACAATGAGCAGTTCTTC. Variable domain in full (rest from reference TRBV5-4 and TRBJ2-1): ETGVTQSPTHLIKTRGQQVTLRCSSQSGHNTVSWYQQALGQGPQFIFQYYREEENGRGNFPPRFSGLQFPNYSSELNVNALELDDSALYLCASSSSSSYNEQFFGPGTRLTVL.

The J gene is TRBJ2-5, the V gene TRBV19; D ambiguous. V gave up 6 bases and J gave up 7 bases, with 15 bases separating them. The CDR3 contains 13 residues. Germline V lookup: CDR1 LNHDA, CDR2 SQIVND (reference sequence). CDR3 sequence (DNA): TGTGCCAGTAGCCAGGACGGCCTTGGGACCCAGTACTTC. Protein: CASSQDGLGTQYF.

The chain joins TRBV20-1 to TRBJ2-5; D possibly corresponds to TRBD2 (7 bases). V lost 3 bases to trimming and J lost 8 bases, with 16 bases between them. This CDR3 contains 13 residues. Germline CDR1 is DFQATT and CDR2 is SNEGSKA (reference sequence). For the CDR3, the DNA is TGCAGTGCTAGTCCCGGGGGGCGCCCAACCCAGTACTTC. Protein sequence: CSASPGGRPTQYF.